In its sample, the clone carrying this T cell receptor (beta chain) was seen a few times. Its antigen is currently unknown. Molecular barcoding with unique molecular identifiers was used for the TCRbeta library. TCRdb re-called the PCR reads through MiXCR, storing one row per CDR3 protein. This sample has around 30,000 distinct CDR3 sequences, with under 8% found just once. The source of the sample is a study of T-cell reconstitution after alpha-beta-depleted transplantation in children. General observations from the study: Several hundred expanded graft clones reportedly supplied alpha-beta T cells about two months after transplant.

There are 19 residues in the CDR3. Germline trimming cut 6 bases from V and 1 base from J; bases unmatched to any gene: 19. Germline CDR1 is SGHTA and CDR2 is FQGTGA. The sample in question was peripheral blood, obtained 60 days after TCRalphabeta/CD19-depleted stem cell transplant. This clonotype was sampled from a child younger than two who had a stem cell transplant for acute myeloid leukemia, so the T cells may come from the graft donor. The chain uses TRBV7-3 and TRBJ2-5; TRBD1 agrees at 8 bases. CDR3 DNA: TGTGCCAGCAGGAGGACAGGGAAGACAGATCTGGCTGGCCAAGAGACCCAGTACTTC. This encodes CASRRTGKTDLAGQETQYF.